The clone carrying this T cell receptor beta chain was seen ten or more times. The antigen is undetermined. The sample belongs to a study of identical twins. Findings of the study overall: Twin pairs' shared out-of-frame alpha sequences were enriched in low generation probability.

MiXCR was run by TCRdb on the 5' RACE reads, yielding one entry per CDR3 protein. The repertoire includes nearly 650,000 distinct CDR3 sequences, 7.1% of them detected once, and about 1.5% sits in the top ten. Germline V gene data show CDR1 as LGHDT and CDR2 as YNNKEL (reference sequence). Trimming removed 4 bases from V and 2 bases from J, with 11 bases in between. The CDR3 runs 15 residues. These records were also assigned to another study, of yellow fever vaccine responses in identical twins. This second study says: The authors reported partly convergent, partly personalized vaccine responses in identical twins.

The rearrangement links TRBV3-1 to TRBJ1-4; the D is unclear. The TCR was taken from a woman aged 18-35 years in good health. Sequencing used PBMCs. The CDR3 DNA reads TGTGCCAGCAGCCCCCAAGGGAGGACTAATGAAAAACTGTTTTTT. Protein: CASSPQGRTNEKLFF.